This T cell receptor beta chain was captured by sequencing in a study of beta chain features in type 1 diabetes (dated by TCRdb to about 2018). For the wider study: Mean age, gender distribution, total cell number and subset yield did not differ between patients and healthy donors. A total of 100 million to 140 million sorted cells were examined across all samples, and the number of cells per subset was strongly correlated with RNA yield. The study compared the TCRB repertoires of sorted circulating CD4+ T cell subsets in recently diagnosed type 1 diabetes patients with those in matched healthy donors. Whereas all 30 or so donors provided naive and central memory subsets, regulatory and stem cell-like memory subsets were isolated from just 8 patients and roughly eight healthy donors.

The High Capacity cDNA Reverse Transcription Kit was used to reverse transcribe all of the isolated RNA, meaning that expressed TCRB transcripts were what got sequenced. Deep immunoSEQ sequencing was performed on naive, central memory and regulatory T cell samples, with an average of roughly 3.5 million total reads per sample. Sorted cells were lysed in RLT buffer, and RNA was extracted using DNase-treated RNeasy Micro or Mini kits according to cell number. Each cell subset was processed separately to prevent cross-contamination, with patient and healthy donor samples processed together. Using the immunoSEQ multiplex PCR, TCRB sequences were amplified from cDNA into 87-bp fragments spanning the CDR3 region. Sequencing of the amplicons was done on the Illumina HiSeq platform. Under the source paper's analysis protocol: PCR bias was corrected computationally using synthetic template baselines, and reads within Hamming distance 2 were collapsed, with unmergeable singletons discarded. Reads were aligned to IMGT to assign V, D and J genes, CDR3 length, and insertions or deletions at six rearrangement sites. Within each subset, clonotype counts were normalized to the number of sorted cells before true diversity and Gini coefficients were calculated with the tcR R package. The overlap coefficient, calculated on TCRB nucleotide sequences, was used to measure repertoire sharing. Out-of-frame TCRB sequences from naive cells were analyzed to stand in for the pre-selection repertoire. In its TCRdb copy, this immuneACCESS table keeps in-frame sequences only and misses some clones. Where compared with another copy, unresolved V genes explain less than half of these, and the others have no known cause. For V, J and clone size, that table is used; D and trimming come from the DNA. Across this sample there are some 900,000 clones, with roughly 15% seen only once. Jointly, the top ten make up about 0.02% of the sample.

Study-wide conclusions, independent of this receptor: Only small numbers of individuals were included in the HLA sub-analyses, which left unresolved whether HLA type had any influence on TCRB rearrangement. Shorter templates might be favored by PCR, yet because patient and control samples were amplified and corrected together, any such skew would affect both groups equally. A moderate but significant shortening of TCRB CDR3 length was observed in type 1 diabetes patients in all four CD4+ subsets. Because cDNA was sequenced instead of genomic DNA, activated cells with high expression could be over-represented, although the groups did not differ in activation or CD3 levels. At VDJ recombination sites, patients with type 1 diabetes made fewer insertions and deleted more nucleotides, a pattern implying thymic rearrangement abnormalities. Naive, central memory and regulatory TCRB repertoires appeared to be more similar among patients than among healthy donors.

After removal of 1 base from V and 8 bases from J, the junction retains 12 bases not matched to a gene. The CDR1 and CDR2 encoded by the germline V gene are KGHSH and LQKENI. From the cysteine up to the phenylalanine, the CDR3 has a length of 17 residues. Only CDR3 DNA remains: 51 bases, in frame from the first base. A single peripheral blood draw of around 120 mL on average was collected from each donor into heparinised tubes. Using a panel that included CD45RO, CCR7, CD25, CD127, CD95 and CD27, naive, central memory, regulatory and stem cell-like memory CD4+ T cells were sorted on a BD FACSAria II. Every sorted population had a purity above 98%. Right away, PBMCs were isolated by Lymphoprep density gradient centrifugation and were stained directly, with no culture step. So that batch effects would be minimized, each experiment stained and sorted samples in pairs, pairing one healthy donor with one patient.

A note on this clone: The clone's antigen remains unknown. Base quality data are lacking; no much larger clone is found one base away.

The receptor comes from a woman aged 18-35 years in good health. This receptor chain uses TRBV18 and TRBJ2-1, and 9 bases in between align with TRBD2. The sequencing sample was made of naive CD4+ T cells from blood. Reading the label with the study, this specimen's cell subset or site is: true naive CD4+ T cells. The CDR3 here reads CASSPRSIIAGVDEQFF. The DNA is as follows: TGTGCCAGCTCACCACGATCGATAATAGCGGGAGTGGATGAGCAGTTCTTC. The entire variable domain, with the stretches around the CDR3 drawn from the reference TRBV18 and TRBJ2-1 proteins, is NAGVMQNPRHLVRRRGQEARLRCSPMKGHSHVYWYRQLPEEGLKFMVYLQKENIIDESGMPKERFSAEFPKEGPSILRIQQVVRGDSAAYFCASSPRSIIAGVDEQFFGPGTRLTVL.